This entry is about one T cell receptor beta chain. Authors' analysis steps: Reference gene primer amplification gave nucleated cell count estimates. The data were produced by immunoSEQ multiplex PCR, yet TCRdb's version contains in-frame clones alone and is incomplete. V, J and clone size reflect that table, while D and trimming were determined from the DNA. The sample records just over 80,000 clones, about four fifths being singletons. This entry is derived from a study of blood T cell repertoires in COVID-19. Study in general: The study drew acute and convalescent COVID-19 samples from the United States, Italy and Spain. PBMCs, B-cell-depleted T cells, or T cells provided the cDNA or gDNA that made up the material.

This CDR3 has 16 residues. With V trimmed by 3 bases and J by 3 bases, 10 bases remained unmatched. CDR1 is SGHVS and CDR2 is FQNEAQ in the germline V gene. The chain joins TRBV7-8 to TRBJ2-7, with 8 bases lining up with TRBD2. This clonotype was obtained from a man older than 75 with acute or convalescent COVID-19. What was sequenced was peripheral blood. CDR3 loop: CASSFKPGTSIYEQYF. As DNA, the CDR3 is TGTGCCAGCAGCTTCAAACCCGGGACTAGTATCTACGAGCAGTACTTC.